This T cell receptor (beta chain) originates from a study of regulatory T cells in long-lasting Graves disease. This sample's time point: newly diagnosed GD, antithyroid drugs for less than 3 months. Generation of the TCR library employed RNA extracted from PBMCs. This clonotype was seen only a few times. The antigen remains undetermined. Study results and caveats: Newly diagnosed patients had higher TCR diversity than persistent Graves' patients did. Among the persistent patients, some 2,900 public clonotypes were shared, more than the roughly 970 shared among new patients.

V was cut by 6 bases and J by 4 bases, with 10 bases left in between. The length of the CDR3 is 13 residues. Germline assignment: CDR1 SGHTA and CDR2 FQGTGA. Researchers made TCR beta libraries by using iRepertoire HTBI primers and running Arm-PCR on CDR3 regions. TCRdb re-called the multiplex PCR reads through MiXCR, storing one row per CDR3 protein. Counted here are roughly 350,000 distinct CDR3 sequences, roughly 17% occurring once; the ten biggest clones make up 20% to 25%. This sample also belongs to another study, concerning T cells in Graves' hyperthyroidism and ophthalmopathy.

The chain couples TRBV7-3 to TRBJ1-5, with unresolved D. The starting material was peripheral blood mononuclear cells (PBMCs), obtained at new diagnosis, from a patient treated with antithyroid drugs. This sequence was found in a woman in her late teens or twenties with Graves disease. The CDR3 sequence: CASRRRRNQPQHF. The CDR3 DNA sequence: TGTGCCAGCAGAAGACGGAGGAATCAGCCCCAGCATTTT. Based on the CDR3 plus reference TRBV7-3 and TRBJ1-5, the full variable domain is GAGVSQTPSNKVTEKGKYVELRCDPISGHTALYWYRQSLGQGPEFLIYFQGTGAADDSGLPNDRFFAVRPEGSVSTLKIQRTERGDSAVYLCASRRRRNQPQHFGDGTRLSIL.